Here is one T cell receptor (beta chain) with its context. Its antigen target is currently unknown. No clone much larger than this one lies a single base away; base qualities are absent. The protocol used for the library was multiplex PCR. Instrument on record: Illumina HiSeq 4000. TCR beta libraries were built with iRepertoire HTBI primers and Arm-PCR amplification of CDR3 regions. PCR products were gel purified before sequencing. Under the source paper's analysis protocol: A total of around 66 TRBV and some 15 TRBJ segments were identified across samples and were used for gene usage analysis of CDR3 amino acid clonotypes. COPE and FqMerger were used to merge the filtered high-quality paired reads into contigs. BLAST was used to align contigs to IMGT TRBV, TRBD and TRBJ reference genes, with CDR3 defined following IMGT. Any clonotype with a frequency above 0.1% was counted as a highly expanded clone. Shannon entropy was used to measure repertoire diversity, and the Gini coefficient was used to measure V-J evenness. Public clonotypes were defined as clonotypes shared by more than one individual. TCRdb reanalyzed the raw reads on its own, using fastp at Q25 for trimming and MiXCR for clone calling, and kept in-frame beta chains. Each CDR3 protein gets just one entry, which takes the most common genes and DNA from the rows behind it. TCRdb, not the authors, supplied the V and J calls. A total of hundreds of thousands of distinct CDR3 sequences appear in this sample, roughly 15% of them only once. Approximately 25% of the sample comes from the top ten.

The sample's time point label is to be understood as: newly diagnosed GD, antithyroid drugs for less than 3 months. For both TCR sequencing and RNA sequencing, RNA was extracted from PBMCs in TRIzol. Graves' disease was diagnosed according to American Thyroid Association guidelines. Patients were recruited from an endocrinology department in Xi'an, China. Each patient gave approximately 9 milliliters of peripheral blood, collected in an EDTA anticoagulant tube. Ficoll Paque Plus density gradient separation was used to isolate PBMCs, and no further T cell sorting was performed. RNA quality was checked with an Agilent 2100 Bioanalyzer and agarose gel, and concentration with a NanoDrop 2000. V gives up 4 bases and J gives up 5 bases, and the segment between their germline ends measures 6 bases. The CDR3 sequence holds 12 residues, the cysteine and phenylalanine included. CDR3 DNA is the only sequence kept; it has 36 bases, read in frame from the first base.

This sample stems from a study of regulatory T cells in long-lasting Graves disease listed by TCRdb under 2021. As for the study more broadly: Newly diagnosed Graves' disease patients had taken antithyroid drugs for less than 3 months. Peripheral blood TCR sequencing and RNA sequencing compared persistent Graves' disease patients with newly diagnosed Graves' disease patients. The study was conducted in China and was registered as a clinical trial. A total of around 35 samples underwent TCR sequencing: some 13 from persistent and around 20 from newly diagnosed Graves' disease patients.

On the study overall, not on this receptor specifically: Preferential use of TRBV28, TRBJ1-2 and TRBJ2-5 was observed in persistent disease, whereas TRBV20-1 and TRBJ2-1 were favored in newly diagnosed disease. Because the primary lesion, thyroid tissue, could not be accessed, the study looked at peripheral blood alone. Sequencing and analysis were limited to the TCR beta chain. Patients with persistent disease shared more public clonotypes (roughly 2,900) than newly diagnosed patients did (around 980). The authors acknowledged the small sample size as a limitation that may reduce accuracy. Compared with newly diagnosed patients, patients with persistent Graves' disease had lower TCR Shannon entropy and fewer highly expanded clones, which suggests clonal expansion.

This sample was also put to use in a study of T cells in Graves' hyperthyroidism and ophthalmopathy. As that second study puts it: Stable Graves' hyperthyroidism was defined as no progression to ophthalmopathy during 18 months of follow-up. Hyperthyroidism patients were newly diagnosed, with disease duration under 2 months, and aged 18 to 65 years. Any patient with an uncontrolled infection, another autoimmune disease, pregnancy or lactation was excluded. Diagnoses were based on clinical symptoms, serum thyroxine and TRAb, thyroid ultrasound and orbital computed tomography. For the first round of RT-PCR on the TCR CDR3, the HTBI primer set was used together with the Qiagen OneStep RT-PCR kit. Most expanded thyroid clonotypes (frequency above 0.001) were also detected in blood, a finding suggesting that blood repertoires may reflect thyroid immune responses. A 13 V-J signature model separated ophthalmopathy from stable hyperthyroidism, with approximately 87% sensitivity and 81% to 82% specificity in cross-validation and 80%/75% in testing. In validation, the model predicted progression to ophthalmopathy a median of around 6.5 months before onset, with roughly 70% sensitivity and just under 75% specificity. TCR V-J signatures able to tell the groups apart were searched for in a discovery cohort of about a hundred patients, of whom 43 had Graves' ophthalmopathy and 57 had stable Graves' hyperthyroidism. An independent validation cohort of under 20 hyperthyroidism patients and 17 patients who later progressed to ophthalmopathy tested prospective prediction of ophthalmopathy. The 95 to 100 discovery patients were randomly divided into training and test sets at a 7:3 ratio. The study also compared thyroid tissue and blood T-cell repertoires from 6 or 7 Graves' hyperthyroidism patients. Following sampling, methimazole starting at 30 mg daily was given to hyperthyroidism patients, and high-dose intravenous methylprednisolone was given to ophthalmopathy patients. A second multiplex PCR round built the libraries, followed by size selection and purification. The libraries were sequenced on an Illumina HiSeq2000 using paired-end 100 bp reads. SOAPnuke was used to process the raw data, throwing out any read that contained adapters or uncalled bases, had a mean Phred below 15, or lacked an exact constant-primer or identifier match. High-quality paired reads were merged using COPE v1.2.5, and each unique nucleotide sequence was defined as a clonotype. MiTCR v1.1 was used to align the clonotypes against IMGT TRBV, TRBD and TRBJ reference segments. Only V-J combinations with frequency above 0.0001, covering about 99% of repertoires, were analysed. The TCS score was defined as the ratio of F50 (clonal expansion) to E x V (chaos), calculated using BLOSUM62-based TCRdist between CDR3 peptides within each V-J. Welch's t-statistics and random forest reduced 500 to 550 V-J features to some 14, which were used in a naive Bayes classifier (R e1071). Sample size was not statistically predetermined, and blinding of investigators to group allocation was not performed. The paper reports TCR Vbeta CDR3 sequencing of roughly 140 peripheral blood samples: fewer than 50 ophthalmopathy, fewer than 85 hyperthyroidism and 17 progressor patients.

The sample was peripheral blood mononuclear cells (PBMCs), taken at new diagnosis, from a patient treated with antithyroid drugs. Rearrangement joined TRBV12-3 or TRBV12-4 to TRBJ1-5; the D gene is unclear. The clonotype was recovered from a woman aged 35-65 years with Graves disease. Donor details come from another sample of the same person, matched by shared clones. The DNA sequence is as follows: TGTGCCAGCAGTTACCCCGATCAGCCCCAGCATTTT. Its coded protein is CASSYPDQPQHF.